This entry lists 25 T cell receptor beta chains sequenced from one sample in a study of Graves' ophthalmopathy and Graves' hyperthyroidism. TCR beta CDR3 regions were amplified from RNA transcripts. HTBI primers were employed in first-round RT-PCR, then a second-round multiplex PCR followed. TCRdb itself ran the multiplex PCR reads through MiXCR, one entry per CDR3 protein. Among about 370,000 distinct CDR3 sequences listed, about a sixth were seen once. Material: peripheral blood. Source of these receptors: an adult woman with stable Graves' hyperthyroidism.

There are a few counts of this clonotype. CDR3 bases: TGTGCCACCAGTGACCCCGCGGACGGGAACAATCAGCCCCAGCATTTT. It specifies CATSDPADGNNQPQHF. The chain carries TRBV24-1 and TRBJ1-5; D remains ambiguous. The germline V gene has CDR1 KGHDR and CDR2 SFDVKD. V shed 4 bases and J shed 3 bases, with 15 bases lying between them. This CDR3 region has 16 residues.

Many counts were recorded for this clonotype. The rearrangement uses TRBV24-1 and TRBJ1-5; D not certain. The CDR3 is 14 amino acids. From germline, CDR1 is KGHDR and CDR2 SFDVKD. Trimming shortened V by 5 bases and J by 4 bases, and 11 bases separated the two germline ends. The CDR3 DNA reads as TGTGCCACCAGTGGGGTGCAGCATAATCAGCCCCAGCATTTT. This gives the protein CATSGVQHNQPQHF.

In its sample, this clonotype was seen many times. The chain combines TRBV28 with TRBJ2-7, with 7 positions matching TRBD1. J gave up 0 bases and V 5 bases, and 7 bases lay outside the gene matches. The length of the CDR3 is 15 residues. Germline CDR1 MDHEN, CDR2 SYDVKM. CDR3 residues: CASSQPGQNSYEQYF. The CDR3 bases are TGTGCCAGCAGTCAACCGGGACAGAACTCCTACGAGCAGTACTTC.

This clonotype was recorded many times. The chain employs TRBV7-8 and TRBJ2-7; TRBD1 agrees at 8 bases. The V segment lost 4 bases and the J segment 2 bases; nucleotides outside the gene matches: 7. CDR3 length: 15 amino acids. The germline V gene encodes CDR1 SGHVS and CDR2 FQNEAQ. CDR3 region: CASSYTGTGTYEQYF. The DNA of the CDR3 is TGTGCCAGCAGCTACACCGGGACAGGAACCTACGAGCAGTACTTC. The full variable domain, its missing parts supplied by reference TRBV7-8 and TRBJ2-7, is GAGVSQSPRYKVAKRGQDVALRCDPISGHVSLFWYQQALGQGPEFLTYFQNEAQLDKSGLPSDRFFAERPEGSVSTLKIQRTQQEDSAVYLCASSYTGTGTYEQYFGPGTRLTVT.

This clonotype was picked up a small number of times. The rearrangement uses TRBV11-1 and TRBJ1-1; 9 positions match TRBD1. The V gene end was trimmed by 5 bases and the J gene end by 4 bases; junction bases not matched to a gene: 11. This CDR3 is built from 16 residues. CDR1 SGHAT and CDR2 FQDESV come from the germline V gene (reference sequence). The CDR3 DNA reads TGTGCCAGCAGCCGTACAGGGGGCGCATCGGCCACTGAAGCTTTCTTT. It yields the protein CASSRTGGASATEAFF.

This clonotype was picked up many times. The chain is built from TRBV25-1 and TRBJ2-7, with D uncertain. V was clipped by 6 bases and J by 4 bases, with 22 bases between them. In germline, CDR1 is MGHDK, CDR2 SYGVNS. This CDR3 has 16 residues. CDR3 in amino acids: CASRKRQLVVGYEQYF. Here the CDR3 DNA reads TGTGCCAGCAGGAAACGGCAGCTCGTTGTTGGGTACGAGCAGTACTTC.

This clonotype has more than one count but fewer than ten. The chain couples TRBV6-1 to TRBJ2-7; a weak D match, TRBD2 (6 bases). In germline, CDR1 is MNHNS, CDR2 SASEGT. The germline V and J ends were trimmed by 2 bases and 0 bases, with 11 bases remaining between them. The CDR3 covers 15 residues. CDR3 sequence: CASSEMDGSSYEQYF. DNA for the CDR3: TGTGCCAGCAGTGAAATGGACGGGAGCTCCTACGAGCAGTACTTC.

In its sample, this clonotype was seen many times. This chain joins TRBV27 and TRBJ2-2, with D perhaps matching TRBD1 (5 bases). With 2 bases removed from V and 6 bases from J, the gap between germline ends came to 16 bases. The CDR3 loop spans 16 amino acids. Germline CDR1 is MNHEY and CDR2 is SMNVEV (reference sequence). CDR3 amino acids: CASSLMRSQGAGELFF. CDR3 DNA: TGTGCCAGCAGTTTAATGCGGTCCCAGGGTGCCGGGGAGCTGTTTTTT.

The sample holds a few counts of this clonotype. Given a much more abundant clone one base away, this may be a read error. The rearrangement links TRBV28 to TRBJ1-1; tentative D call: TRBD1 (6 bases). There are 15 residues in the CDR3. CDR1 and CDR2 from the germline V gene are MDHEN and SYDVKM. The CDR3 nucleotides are TGTGCCAACAGTTTATCGGGACAAACTAACACTGAAGCTTTCTTT. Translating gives CANSLSGQTNTEAFF. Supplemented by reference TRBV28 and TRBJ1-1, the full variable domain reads DVKVTQSSRYLVKRTGEKVFLECVQDMDHENMFWYRQDPGLGLRLIYFSYDVKMKEKGDIPEGYSVSREKKERFSLILESASTNQTSMYLCANSLSGQTNTEAFFGQGTRLTVV.

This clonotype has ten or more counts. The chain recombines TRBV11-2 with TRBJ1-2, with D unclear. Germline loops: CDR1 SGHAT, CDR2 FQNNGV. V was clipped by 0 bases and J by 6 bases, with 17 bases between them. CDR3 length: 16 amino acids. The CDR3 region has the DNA TGTGCCAGCAGCTTAGATCTGGACCAAAGTTACAATGGCTACACCTTC. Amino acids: CASSLDLDQSYNGYTF.

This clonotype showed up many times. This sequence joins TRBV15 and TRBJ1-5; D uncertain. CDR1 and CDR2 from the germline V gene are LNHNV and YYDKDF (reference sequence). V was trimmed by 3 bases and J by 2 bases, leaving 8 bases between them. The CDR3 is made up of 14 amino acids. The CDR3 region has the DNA TGTGCCACCAGCAGTGCGGGCCGCAATCAGCCCCAGCATTTT. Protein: CATSSAGRNQPQHF. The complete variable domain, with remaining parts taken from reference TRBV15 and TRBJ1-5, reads DAMVIQNPRYQVTQFGKPVTLSCSQTLNHNVMYWYQQKSSQAPKLLFHYYDKDFNNEADTPDNFQSRRPNTSFCFLDIRSPGLGDTAMYLCATSSAGRNQPQHFGDGTRLSIL.

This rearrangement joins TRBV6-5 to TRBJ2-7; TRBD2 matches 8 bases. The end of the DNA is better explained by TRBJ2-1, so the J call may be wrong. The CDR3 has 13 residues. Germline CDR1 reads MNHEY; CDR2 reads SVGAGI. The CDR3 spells CASSYRAGGEQFF. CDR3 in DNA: TGTGCCAGCAGTTATCGGGCGGGAGGTGAGCAGTTCTTC.

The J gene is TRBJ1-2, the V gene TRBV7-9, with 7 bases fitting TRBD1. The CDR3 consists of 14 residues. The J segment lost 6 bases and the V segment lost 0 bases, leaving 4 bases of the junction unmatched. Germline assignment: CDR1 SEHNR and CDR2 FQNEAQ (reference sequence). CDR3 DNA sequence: TGTGCCAGCAGCTTAGCAGGGGGCGGCGATGGCTACACCTTC. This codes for CASSLAGGGDGYTF.

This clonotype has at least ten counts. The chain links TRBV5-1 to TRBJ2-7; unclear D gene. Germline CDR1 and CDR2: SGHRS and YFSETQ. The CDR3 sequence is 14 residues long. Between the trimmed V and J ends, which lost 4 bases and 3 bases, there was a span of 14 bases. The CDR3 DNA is TGCGCCAGCAGCAAAGGACCGCCCGACTACGAGCAGTACTTC. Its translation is CASSKGPPDYEQYF.

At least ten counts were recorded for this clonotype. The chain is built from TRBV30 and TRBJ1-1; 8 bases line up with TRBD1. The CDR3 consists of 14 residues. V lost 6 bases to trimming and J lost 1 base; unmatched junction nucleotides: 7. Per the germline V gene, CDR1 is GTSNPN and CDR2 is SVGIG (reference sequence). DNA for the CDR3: TGTGCCTGTGACAGGGGACAGCCGAACACTGAAGCTTTCTTT. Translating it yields CACDRGQPNTEAFF.

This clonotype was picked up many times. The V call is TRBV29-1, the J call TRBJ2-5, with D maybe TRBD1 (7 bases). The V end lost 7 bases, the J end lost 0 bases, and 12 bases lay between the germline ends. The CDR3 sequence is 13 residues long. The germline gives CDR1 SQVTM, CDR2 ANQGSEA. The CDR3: CSGGTEYQETQYF. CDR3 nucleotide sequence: TGCAGCGGCGGGACAGAGTACCAAGAGACCCAGTACTTC.

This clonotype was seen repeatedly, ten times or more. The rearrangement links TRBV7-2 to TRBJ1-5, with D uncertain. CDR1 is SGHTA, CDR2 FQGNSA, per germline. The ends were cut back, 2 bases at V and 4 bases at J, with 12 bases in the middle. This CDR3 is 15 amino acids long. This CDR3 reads CASSLTGNRNQPQHF. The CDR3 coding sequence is TGTGCCAGCAGCTTAACGGGGAATAGAAATCAGCCCCAGCATTTT. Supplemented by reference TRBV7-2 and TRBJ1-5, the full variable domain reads GAGVSQSPSNKVTEKGKDVELRCDPISGHTALYWYRQSLGQGLEFLIYFQGNSAPDKSGLPSDRFSAERTGGSVSTLTIQRTQQEDSAVYLCASSLTGNRNQPQHFGDGTRLSIL.

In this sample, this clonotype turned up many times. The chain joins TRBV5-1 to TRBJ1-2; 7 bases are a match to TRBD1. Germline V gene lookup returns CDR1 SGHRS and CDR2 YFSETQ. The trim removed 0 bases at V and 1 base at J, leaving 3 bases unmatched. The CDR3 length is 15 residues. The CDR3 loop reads CASSLGQGVNYGYTF. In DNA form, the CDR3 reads TGCGCCAGCAGCTTGGGACAGGGAGTTAACTATGGCTACACCTTC. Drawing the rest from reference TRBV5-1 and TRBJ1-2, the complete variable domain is KAGVTQTPRYLIKTRGQQVTLSCSPISGHRSVSWYQQTPGQGLQFLFEYFSETQRNKGNFPGRFSGRQFSNSRSEMNVSTLELGDSALYLCASSLGQGVNYGYTFGSGTRLTVV.

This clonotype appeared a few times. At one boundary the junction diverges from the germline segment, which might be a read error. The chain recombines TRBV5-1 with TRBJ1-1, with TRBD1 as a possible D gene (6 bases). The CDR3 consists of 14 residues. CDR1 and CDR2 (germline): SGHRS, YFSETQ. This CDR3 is CASSLAGGDTEACF. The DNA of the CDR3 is TGCGCCAGCAGCTTGGCGGGAGGGGACACTGAAGCTTGCTTT.

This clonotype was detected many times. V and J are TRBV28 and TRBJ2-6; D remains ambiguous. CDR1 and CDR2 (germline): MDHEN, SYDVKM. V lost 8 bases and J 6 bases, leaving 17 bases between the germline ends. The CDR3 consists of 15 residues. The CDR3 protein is CASFSGPAEANVLTF. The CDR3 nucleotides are TGTGCCAGCTTTTCCGGGCCAGCCGAGGCCAACGTCCTGACTTTC.

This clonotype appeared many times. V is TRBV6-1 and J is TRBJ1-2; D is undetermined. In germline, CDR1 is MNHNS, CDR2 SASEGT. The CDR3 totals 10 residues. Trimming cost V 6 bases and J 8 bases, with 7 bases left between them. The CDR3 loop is CASRDEGYTF. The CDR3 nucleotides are TGTGCCAGCAGGGATGAGGGCTACACCTTC.

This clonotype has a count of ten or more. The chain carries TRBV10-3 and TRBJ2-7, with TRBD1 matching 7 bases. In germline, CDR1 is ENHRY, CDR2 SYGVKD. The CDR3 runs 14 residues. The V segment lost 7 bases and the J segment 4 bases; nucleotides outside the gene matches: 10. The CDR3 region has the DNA TGTGCCATCAAAGCGAGTGACAGGGAATACGAGCAGTACTTC. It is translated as CAIKASDREYEQYF.

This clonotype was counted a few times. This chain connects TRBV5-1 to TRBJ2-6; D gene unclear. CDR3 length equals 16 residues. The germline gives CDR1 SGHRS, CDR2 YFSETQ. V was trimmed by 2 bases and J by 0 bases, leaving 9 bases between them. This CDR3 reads CASSFRSSSGANVLTF. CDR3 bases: TGCGCCAGCAGCTTTAGGTCCAGCTCTGGGGCCAACGTCCTGACTTTC.

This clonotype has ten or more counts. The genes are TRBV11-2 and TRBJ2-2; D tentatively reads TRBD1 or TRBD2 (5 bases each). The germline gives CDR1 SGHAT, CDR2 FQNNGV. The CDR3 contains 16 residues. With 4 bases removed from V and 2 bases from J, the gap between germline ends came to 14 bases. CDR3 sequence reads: CASSSPGTINTGELFF. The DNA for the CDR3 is TGTGCCAGCAGCTCGCCTGGGACGATAAACACCGGGGAGCTGTTTTTT.

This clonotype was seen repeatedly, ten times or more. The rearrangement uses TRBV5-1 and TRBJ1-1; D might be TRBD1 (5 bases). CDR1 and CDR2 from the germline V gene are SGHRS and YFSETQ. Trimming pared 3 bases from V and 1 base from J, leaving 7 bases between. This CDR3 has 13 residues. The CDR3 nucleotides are TGCGCCAGCAGCTGGGACCAGAACACTGAAGCTTTCTTT. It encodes CASSWDQNTEAFF.